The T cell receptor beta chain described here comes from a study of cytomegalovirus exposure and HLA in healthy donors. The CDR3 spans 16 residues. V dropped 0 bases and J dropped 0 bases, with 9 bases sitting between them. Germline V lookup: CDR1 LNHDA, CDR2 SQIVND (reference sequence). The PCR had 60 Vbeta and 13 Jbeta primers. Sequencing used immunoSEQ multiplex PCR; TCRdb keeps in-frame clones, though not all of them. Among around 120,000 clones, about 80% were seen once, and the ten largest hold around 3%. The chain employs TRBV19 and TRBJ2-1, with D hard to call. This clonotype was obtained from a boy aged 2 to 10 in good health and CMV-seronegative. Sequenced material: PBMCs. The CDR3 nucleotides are TGTGCCAGTAGTATAGAGCGAGGTCGCTCCTACAATGAGCAGTTCTTC. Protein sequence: CASSIERGRSYNEQFF.